This T cell receptor beta chain was observed in a study of human T cells and chemical hapten exposure. Study overall: Per-sample TCR yield variation was attributed mainly to small pooled library volume differences.

Study results and limitations: Having alopecia, the donors may differ immunologically from healthy people.

Time point described: pre-sensitization, week 0. Treatment in this sample: therapeutic diphenylcyclopropenone sensitization with weekly scalp DPC. Attachment of unique molecular identifiers to individual cDNA molecules was performed in the library. One entry per CDR3 protein results from TCRdb running MiXCR on the RACE reads. Of some 300,000 distinct CDR3 sequences in the sample, about 5% were seen once. This clonotype has a handful of counts. Its antigen remains unidentified. Germline assignment: CDR1 MGHRA and CDR2 YSYEKL. The V end lost 2 bases, the J end lost 4 bases, and 6 bases lay between the germline ends. The CDR3 has 13 amino acids.

The sequence was obtained from a young woman with alopecia areata. Some clones in this sample may be carry-over from other donors' samples. The sample here was whole blood, taken in connection with sensitization to the hapten diphenylcyclopropenone (DPC). The chain couples TRBV4-1 to TRBJ2-1, with D hard to call. In DNA, the CDR3 is TGCGCCAGCAGCCAATCGGCGTACAATGAGCAGTTCTTC. Encoded protein: CASSQSAYNEQFF.